This T cell receptor beta chain was identified in a study of radiotherapy plus CTLA-4 blockade in lung cancer. V trimming: 1 base; J trimming: 8 bases; junction bases outside the gene matches: 17. Per the germline V gene, CDR1 is MGHRA and CDR2 is YSYEKL. The CDR3 has 18 amino acids. Sequenced by immunoSEQ multiplex PCR; TCRdb stores in-frame clones only, minus some. The sample consists of tens of thousands of clones, around three quarters of them appearing once. This receptor was taken from a human donor with non-small cell lung cancer whose response to radiotherapy plus ipilimumab could not be evaluated. The sample was peripheral blood, taken from a patient treated with radiotherapy plus ipilimumab. The chain couples TRBV4-1 to TRBJ2-1, with TRBD1 matching 7 bases. The CDR3 sequence: CASSQAGSTGAIVDEQFF. DNA of the CDR3: TGCGCCAGCAGCCAAGCGGGATCTACAGGGGCTATCGTAGATGAGCAGTTCTTC.